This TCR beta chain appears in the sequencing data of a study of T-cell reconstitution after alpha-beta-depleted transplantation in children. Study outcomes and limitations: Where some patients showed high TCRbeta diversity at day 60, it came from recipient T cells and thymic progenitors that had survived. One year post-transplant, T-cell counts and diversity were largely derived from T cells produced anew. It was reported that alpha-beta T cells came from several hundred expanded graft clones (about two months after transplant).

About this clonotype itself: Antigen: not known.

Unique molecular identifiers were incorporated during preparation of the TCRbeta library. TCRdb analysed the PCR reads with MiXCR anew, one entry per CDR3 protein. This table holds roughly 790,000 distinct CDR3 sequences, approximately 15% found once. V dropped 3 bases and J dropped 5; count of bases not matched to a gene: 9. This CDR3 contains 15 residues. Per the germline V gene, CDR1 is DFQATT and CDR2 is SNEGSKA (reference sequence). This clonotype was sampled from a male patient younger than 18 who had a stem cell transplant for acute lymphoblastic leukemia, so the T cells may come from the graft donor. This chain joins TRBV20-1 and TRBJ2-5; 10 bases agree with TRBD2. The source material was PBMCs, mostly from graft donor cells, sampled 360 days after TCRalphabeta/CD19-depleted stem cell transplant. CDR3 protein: CSASDGLSGGETQYF. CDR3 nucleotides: TGCAGTGCTAGCGACGGGCTTAGCGGGGGGGAGACCCAGTACTTC.